These 15 T cell receptor beta chains were sequenced from one sample in a study of Graves' ophthalmopathy and Graves' hyperthyroidism. RNA transcripts were the template, and TCR beta CDR3 regions were amplified from them. Amplification began with first-round RT-PCR using HTBI primers, then second-round multiplex PCR was performed. MiXCR, run by TCRdb on the multiplex PCR reads, gives a single entry per CDR3 protein. The table lists under 800,000 distinct CDR3 sequences, 20% to 25% of them singletons. Sequencing was done on a sample of peripheral blood. These receptors all stem from a woman aged 18-35 years with stable Graves' hyperthyroidism. Some clones in this sample may be carry-over from other donors' samples.

This clonotype appeared once. V and J are TRBV2 and TRBJ2-7; the D call may be TRBD1 or TRBD2 (5 bases each). The CDR3 consists of 15 residues. The germline CDR1 and CDR2 sequences are SNHLY and FYNNEI. V dropped 6 bases and J dropped 0 bases, with 15 bases sitting between them. The CDR3 region has the DNA TGTGCCAGCAGGGGTGGGACCCAGAGCTCCTACGAGCAGTACTTC. It specifies CASRGGTQSSYEQYF.

This clonotype was counted many times. V and J are TRBV6-1 and TRBJ1-2; D is unresolved. The V end was cut by 5 bases, the J end by 8 bases, with 18 bases between. This CDR3 is 14 amino acids long. Germline V CDR1 and CDR2: MNHNS, SASEGT. Written as DNA, the CDR3 is TGTGCCAGCAGTCGGAAGGACTCCCTTAGCGGCTACACCTTC. This gives the protein CASSRKDSLSGYTF.

This clonotype was picked up many times. The chain has TRBV11-1 and TRBJ1-2; D might be TRBD1 (5 bases). From germline, CDR1 is SGHAT and CDR2 FQDESV (reference sequence). The CDR3 totals 12 residues. V lost 4 bases, J lost 12 bases, and 15 bases lay in between. This CDR3 reads CASSSGPREHTF. The CDR3 DNA is TGTGCCAGCAGCTCGGGACCCCGAGAGCACACCTTC.

This clonotype was counted many times. The chain recombines TRBV6-2 or TRBV6-3 with TRBJ1-1, with 7 bases lining up with TRBD1. There are 14 residues in the CDR3. After removal of 5 bases from V and 0 bases from J, the junction contained 3 bases not matched to a gene. Germline assignment: CDR1 MNHEY and CDR2 SVGEGT. The CDR3 spells CASSTQGVNTEAFF. CDR3 sequence (DNA): TGTGCCAGCAGTACTCAGGGGGTGAACACTGAAGCTTTCTTT.

The rearrangement joins TRBV25-1 to TRBJ2-3, with D perhaps matching TRBD2 (5 bases). The V gene's germline CDR1 is MGHDK and CDR2 SYGVNS. The CDR3 runs 15 residues. V lost 4 bases and J lost 1, with 12 bases in between. In nucleotides, the CDR3 is TGTGCCAGCAGTGTGAACGGGGAGCGCACAGATACGCAGTATTTT. Residues: CASSVNGERTDTQYF.

This clonotype appeared a few times. A much more abundant neighbour one base away suggests this may be a read error. The chain is built from TRBV4-1 and TRBJ2-7, with 8 bases aligning to TRBD1. From germline, CDR1 is MGHRA and CDR2 YSYEKL. V was pared by 4 bases and J by 0 bases, with 2 bases of the junction left unmatched. CDR3 length equals 14 residues. CDR3 amino acids: CASSRQGISYEQYF. CDR3 sequence (DNA): TGCGCCAGCAGCCGACAGGGGATCTCCTACGAGCAGTACTTC.

In this sample, this clonotype turned up many times. The V call is TRBV4-1, the J call TRBJ2-7, with D perhaps being TRBD1 or TRBD2 (5 bases each). V was cut by 8 bases and J by 3 bases, with 20 bases left in between. CDR1 and CDR2 from the germline V gene are MGHRA and YSYEKL. The CDR3 is 15 residues long. The CDR3 DNA reads as TGCGCCAGCTCCCCTGGGACCGGAAGACGCTACGAGCAGTACTTC. Its translation is CASSPGTGRRYEQYF.

This clonotype has at least ten counts. V usage is TRBV29-1 and J usage is TRBJ2-5; no clear D gene. The CDR3 has 12 residues. CDR1 SQVTM and CDR2 ANQGSEA come from the germline V gene. The ends were cut back, 0 bases at V and 9 bases at J, with 11 bases in the middle. The CDR3 DNA is TGCAGCGTTGAAGATCTTGGGCGAGCCCAGTACTTC. Translated: CSVEDLGRAQYF.

This clonotype was detected ten times or more. The V call is TRBV18, the J call TRBJ2-7; D ambiguous. Trimming removed 2 bases from V and 7 bases from J, with 9 bases in between. The CDR3 is made up of 12 amino acids. Germline assignment: CDR1 KGHSH and CDR2 LQKENI. CDR3 in DNA: TGTGCCAGCTCACCAAACTTAAGGGAGCAGTACTTC. Amino acids: CASSPNLREQYF.

This clonotype was picked up many times. V is TRBV11-2 and J is TRBJ2-7; the match to TRBD2 covers 8 bases. The CDR3 consists of 20 residues. After removal of 1 base from V and 4 bases from J, the junction contained 21 bases not matched to a gene. In germline, CDR1 is SGHAT, CDR2 FQNNGV. The CDR3 bases are TGTGCCAGCAGCTTAGGATTAAGCGGGAGAGGACAACCCCCAGTTTACGAGCAGTACTTC. Translated, it gives CASSLGLSGRGQPPVYEQYF.

This clonotype was found many times. At one end the junction does not follow the germline gene, possibly because of a read error. The rearrangement uses TRBV6-2 or TRBV6-3 and TRBJ2-4; D is tentatively TRBD1 or TRBD2 (5 bases each). The CDR3 is 19 residues long. The V gene's germline CDR1 is MNHEY and CDR2 SVGEGT. The CDR3 is CASSYFFRPTDLAKNIKYF. The CDR3 DNA follows: TGTGCCAGCAGTTACTTCTTCCGCCCGACAGACCTAGCCAAAAACATTAAGTACTTC.

This chain uses TRBV2 with TRBJ1-2, with TRBD1 matching over 7 bases. CDR1 and CDR2 (germline): SNHLY, FYNNEI. The CDR3 runs to 16 residues. V was clipped by 7 bases and J by 5 bases; unmatched bases: 16. CDR3 protein: CASNRWEGALMYGYTF. In DNA, the CDR3 is TGTGCCAGCAATAGATGGGAGGGGGCGCTTATGTATGGCTACACCTTC.

The gene calls are TRBV11-1 and TRBJ2-5, with D perhaps matching TRBD2 (6 bases). Trimming removed 5 bases from V and 7 bases from J, with 20 bases in between. CDR1 is SGHAT, CDR2 FQDESV, per germline (reference sequence). The CDR3 covers 15 residues. The CDR3 loop reads CASSPTGVGEWTQYF. CDR3 nucleotide sequence: TGTGCCAGCAGCCCGACGGGGGTAGGGGAGTGGACCCAGTACTTC.

V usage is TRBV20-1 and J usage is TRBJ2-2, with D possibly TRBD2 on 5 matching bases. The CDR3 runs to 14 residues. Germline CDR1 is DFQATT and CDR2 is SNEGSKA (reference sequence). Trimming stripped 3 bases from V and 5 bases from J, with 13 bases between. In nucleotides, the CDR3 is TGCAGTGCTAGCCTTCGGAGGAGTACCGGGGAGCTGTTTTTT. It codes for CSASLRRSTGELFF.

This clonotype has ten or more counts. The chain recombines TRBV24-1 with TRBJ2-2, with a tentative D call TRBD2 (7 bases). Germline loops: CDR1 KGHDR, CDR2 SFDVKD. V dropped 9 bases and J dropped 3 bases, with 16 bases sitting between them. The CDR3 has 15 amino acids. CDR3 in DNA: TGTGCCACCGGGGGGGACATCGGTTACACCGGGGAGCTGTTTTTT. It encodes CATGGDIGYTGELFF.